This T cell receptor beta chain is from a study of T-cell memory formation after mild COVID-19. Study findings and constraints: Nothing showed for sure that second-wave clones peaking on day 37 were SARS-CoV-2 specific. In pre-infection memory, a portion of responding clones appeared, which suggested that cross-reactive memory joined.

TCRdb redid the calling of the 5' RACE reads with MiXCR, one entry per CDR3 protein. The table has 150,000 to 200,000 distinct CDR3 sequences, around a tenth seen once. Deletions cut 5 bases from V and 9 bases from J, with 13 bases between. Germline CDR1 and CDR2: MNHEY and SVGAGI. The CDR3 is made up of 12 amino acids. This clonotype occurred a few times. Its antigen is unknown. Sample: PBMCs or a T cell subset sorted from them (not recorded which). This clonotype was sampled from a man younger than 35 who had mild COVID-19 (a few samples of this study predate the infection). Cell type and time point are not known. J is TRBJ2-5 and V is TRBV6-5; tentatively, D is TRBD2 (6 bases). DNA for the CDR3: TGTGCCAGCAGTCCCCGCCCGGGGGCCCAGTACTTC. Protein sequence: CASSPRPGAQYF.